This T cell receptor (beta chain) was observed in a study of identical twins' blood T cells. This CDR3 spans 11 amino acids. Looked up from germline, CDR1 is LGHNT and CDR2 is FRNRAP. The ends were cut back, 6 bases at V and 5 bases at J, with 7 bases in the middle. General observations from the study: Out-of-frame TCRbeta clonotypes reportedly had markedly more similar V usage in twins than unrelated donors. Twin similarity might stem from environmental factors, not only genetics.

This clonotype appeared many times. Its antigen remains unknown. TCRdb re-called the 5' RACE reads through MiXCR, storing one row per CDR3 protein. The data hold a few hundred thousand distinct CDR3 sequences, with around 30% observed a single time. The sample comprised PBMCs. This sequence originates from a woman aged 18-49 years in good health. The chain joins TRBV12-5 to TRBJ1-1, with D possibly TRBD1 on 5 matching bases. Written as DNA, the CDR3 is TGTGCTAGTGGCAGGGCTACTGAAGCTTTCTTT. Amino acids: CASGRATEAFF.